This TCR beta chain was captured by sequencing in a study of blood T cell repertoires in COVID-19. About the study: Whether acute or convalescent, the COVID-19 samples came from the United States, Italy and Spain. T cells, B-cell-depleted T cells, or PBMCs supplied cDNA or gDNA.

Authors' methods: Reference gene primer amplification gave estimated nucleated cell counts. Profiling relied on immunoSEQ multiplex PCR, and the TCRdb table lists in-frame clones only, not all of them. V, J and clone size are those of that table, while D and trimming were read from the DNA. Seen here are some 370,000 clones, nearly 90% observed once, and the top ten hold about 6.8%. This CDR3 is built from 19 residues. With 4 bases removed from V and 2 bases from J, the gap between germline ends came to 25 bases. Germline assignment: CDR1 SGHRS and CDR2 YFSETQ. The count of this clone is one. This sequence was found in a man between 18 and 29 years old with active or convalescent COVID-19. Sequencing input: peripheral blood. This chain joins TRBV5-1 and TRBJ2-4, with D perhaps TRBD2 (6 bases). The DNA of the CDR3 is TGCGCCAGCAGCCCCCGGGACTGGGAGGCCACAACGCCCAAAAACATTCAGTACTTC. Translated, it gives CASSPRDWEATTPKNIQYF.